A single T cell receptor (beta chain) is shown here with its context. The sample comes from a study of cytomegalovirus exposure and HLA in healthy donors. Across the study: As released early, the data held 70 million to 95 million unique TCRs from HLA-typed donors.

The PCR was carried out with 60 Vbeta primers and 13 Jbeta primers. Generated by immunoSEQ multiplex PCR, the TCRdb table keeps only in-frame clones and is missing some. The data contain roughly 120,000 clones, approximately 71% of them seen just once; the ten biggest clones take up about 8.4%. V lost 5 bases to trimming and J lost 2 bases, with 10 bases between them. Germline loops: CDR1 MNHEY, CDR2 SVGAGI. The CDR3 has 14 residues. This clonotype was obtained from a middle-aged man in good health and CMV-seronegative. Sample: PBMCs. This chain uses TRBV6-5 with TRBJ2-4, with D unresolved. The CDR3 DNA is TGTGCCAGCAGTGAGAGAGGAACCAAAAACATTCAGTACTTC. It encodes CASSERGTKNIQYF.